A single sample gave rise to the 23 T cell receptor beta chains below, sequenced in a study of T-cell reconstitution after alpha-beta-depleted transplantation in children. Preparation of the TCRbeta library involved a method that used unique molecular identifiers. A single record per CDR3 protein comes from TCRdb applying MiXCR to the PCR reads. Among about 340,000 distinct CDR3 sequences, approximately 10% were seen once, and the ten largest hold under 3%. The sample consisted of PBMCs from the stem cell graft donor, taken from the stem cell graft. These receptors all stem from a human donor who donated a stem cell graft to a child with acute lymphoblastic leukemia.

This clonotype occurred many times. The rearrangement joins TRBV6-5 to TRBJ2-2; D is uncertain. The germline V gene has CDR1 MNHEY and CDR2 SVGAGI. With 3 bases removed from V and 4 bases from J, the gap between germline ends came to 9 bases. The CDR3 covers 14 residues. The CDR3 sequence: CASSYRAVTGELFF. CDR3 nucleotide sequence: TGTGCCAGCAGTTATAGGGCCGTCACCGGGGAGCTGTTTTTT.

This clonotype was observed a few times. This sequence joins TRBV7-2 and TRBJ2-7; D unresolved. V was pared by 6 bases and J by 3 bases, with 15 bases between. Looked up from germline, CDR1 is SGHTA and CDR2 is FQGNSA. The CDR3 sequence is 14 residues long. For the CDR3, the DNA is TGTGCCAGCAGGCCGGAACGGGTGTACTACGAGCAGTACTTC. Protein product: CASRPERVYYEQYF.

This clonotype was observed a few times. CDR3 nucleotide sequence: TGCGCCAGCAGTCATATTGGAGGGGGACAGGAAGATACGCAGTATTTT. Protein product: CASSHIGGGQEDTQYF. This chain uses TRBV5-1 with TRBJ2-3; 8 nucleotides align to TRBD1. V lost 5 bases to trimming and J lost 5 bases; unmatched junction nucleotides: 13. Germline CDR1 is SGHRS and CDR2 is YFSETQ. This CDR3 has 16 residues.

This sequence joins TRBV7-2 and TRBJ2-3, with 8 bases fitting TRBD2. The ends lost 2 bases at V and 6 bases at J; junction bases unmatched: 4. CDR1 and CDR2 from the germline V gene are SGHTA and FQGNSA. The CDR3 totals 14 residues. As DNA, the CDR3 is TGTGCCAGCAGCTTAAGGGGCGGGAGGGATACGCAGTATTTT. As protein: CASSLRGGRDTQYF.

The gene calls are TRBV20-1 and TRBJ2-7, with TRBD2 matching over 16 bases. CDR1 DFQATT and CDR2 SNEGSKA come from the germline V gene (reference sequence). The CDR3 runs 16 residues. Losses at the gene ends were 6 bases for V and 7 bases for J; bases not matched to a gene: 12. The CDR3 bases are TGCAGTGCAACCGGGACTAGCGGGAGGGCCGATTGGGAGCAGTACTTC. It yields the protein CSATGTSGRADWEQYF.

This clonotype was counted between two and nine times. This chain links TRBV28 with TRBJ1-4, with 7 positions matching TRBD1. This CDR3 is 16 amino acids long. Germline V gives CDR1 MDHEN, CDR2 SYDVKM. Unmatched junction bases numbered 7, after V lost 4 bases and J lost 2 bases. CDR3 sequence reads: CASSSNLRGTNEKLFF. CDR3 DNA sequence: TGTGCCAGCAGTTCCAACCTCAGGGGGACTAATGAAAAACTGTTTTTT.

The chain carries TRBV4-2 and TRBJ1-5; D is unclear. V lost 4 bases and J 4 bases, leaving 17 bases between the germline ends. Per germline, CDR1 LGHNA and CDR2 YNFKEQ. The CDR3 is 16 residues long. The CDR3 is CASSPERQAFNQPQHF. As DNA, the CDR3 is TGTGCCAGCAGCCCAGAACGGCAGGCTTTTAATCAGCCCCAGCATTTT.

This clonotype was recorded at least ten times. CDR3 sequence (DNA): TGTGCCAGCAGCCCACGGAAAGGGGCTAGCACTGAAGCTTTCTTT. This translates into CASSPRKGASTEAFF. The chain links TRBV7-2 to TRBJ1-1, with a possible D match to TRBD1 (5 bases). Germline values: CDR1 SGHTA, CDR2 FQGNSA. Trimming took 5 bases from V and 4 from J, leaving 17 bases between them. The CDR3 has 15 residues.

This clonotype showed up many times. This chain connects TRBV27 to TRBJ1-5, with 10 bases aligning to TRBD1. The CDR3 runs to 15 residues. Germline assignment: CDR1 MNHEY and CDR2 SMNVEV (reference sequence). Trimming removed 6 bases from V and 1 base from J; junction bases left unmatched: 3. CDR3 sequence: CASSPGQGSNQPQHF. The CDR3 DNA sequence: TGTGCCAGCAGCCCGGGACAGGGGAGCAATCAGCCCCAGCATTTT.

This clonotype was seen a few times. The rearrangement links TRBV18 to TRBJ2-1, with 12 nucleotides matching TRBD2. The CDR3 has 16 amino acids. Germline V gene data show CDR1 as KGHSH and CDR2 as LQKENI. V trimming: 3 bases; J trimming: 6 bases; junction bases outside the gene matches: 6. As DNA, the CDR3 is TGTGCCAGCTCACCCCCAGGGACTAGCGGGCCCAATGAGCAGTTCTTC. Its translation is CASSPPGTSGPNEQFF.

This clonotype was seen once. A read error may account for a junction end that differs from germline. The rearrangement joins TRBV20-1 to TRBJ2-1, with 10 positions matching TRBD1. The germline gives CDR1 DFQATT, CDR2 SNEGSKA (reference sequence). CDR3 size: 16 residues. CDR3 in amino acids: CCAEDRGFFPGNEQFF. CDR3 nucleotide sequence: TGCTGTGCTGAGGACAGGGGGTTCTTCCCCGGGAATGAGCAGTTCTTC.

This clonotype was counted many times. The V call is TRBV12-3 or TRBV12-4, the J call TRBJ1-2; 8 bases map to TRBD1. The CDR3 contains 12 residues. The V segment lost 6 bases and the J segment 6 bases; nucleotides outside the gene matches: 3. CDR3 protein: CASRTTGDGYTF. The CDR3 bases are TGTGCCAGCAGAACGACAGGGGATGGCTACACCTTC.

This clonotype occurred many times. V gene TRBV4-1 combines with J gene TRBJ2-1; 12 bases align to TRBD2. CDR1 is MGHRA and CDR2 is YSYEKL in the germline V gene. The CDR3 totals 15 residues. V lost 4 bases and J lost 5; bases outside the gene matches: 3. The CDR3 reads CASSLTSGGNNEQFF. In DNA form, the CDR3 reads TGCGCCAGCAGCCTAACTAGCGGGGGGAACAATGAGCAGTTCTTC.

This clonotype was recorded many times. The rearrangement uses TRBV12-3 or TRBV12-4 and TRBJ1-3; possible D gene TRBD1, 5 bases. CDR3 size: 17 residues. V was trimmed by 6 bases and J by 0 bases, leaving 18 bases between them. The CDR3 region has the DNA TGTGCCAGCAGCCAAGGGGCCGGACCACTCTCTGGAAACACCATATATTTT. Protein product: CASSQGAGPLSGNTIYF.

This rearrangement joins TRBV7-2 to TRBJ2-3; TRBD2 agrees at 10 bases. Germline V CDR1 and CDR2: SGHTA, FQGNSA. The CDR3 extends over 16 amino acids. J gave up 6 bases and V 1 base, and 7 bases lay outside the gene matches. CDR3 sequence (DNA): TGTGCCAGCAGCTTAGGTGCACTAGCGGGGATGGATACGCAGTATTTT. Protein product: CASSLGALAGMDTQYF. Drawing the rest from reference TRBV7-2 and TRBJ2-3, the complete variable domain is GAGVSQSPSNKVTEKGKDVELRCDPISGHTALYWYRQSLGQGLEFLIYFQGNSAPDKSGLPSDRFSAERTGGSVSTLTIQRTQQEDSAVYLCASSLGALAGMDTQYFGPGTRLTVL.

This clonotype was seen only once. An end of the junction differs from the germline gene, which may be a read error. J is TRBJ2-7 and V is TRBV7-2; no clear D gene. This CDR3 is built from 13 residues. The germline V gene has CDR1 SGHTA and CDR2 FQGNSA. The CDR3 DNA is TGTGCCGGCAGCCCGAGGCTCAACTACGAGCAGTACTTC. Residues: CAGSPRLNYEQYF.

This clonotype has just a few counts. The V and J genes are TRBV5-1 and TRBJ2-3; D remains unclear. The CDR3 has 13 amino acids. Per the germline V gene, CDR1 is SGHRS and CDR2 is YFSETQ. V gave up 0 bases and J gave up 4 bases, with 6 bases separating them. The CDR3 spells CASSLERSDTQYF. Written as DNA, the CDR3 is TGCGCCAGCAGCTTGGAAAGGTCAGATACGCAGTATTTT.

This chain joins TRBV29-1 and TRBJ1-5; D is perhaps TRBD1 (5 bases). V lost 8 bases and J 7 bases, leaving 18 bases between the germline ends. Germline V lookup: CDR1 SQVTM, CDR2 ANQGSEA. This CDR3 is built from 13 residues. The CDR3 sequence: CSTGRGPGQPQHF. The DNA for the CDR3 is TGCAGCACTGGCCGGGGACCCGGGCAGCCCCAGCATTTT.

The table lists this clonotype with many counts. This chain joins TRBV7-3 and TRBJ2-7; D not certain. The CDR3 spans 13 residues. V dropped 4 bases and J dropped 2 bases, with 9 bases sitting between them. Looked up from germline, CDR1 is SGHTA and CDR2 is FQGTGA. The CDR3 nucleotides read TGTGCCAGCAGCTATGACGCCACCTACGAGCAGTACTTC. Translating gives CASSYDATYEQYF.

The gene calls are TRBV5-1 and TRBJ2-7; D gene uncertain. The germline V gene encodes CDR1 SGHRS and CDR2 YFSETQ. The V end lost 3 bases, the J end lost 5 bases, and 12 bases lay between the germline ends. The CDR3 covers 13 residues. This CDR3 reads CASSSQTLHEQYF. The CDR3 DNA follows: TGCGCCAGCAGCTCGCAAACCCTCCACGAGCAGTACTTC.

V gene TRBV12-3 or TRBV12-4 combines with J gene TRBJ2-3; 7 positions match TRBD2. V lost 5 bases and J lost 2; bases outside the gene matches: 13. This CDR3 is built from 17 residues. CDR3 DNA sequence: TGTGCCAGCAGTCTAACCTCGGCGCTAGCGGTCACAGATACGCAGTATTTT. Its translation: CASSLTSALAVTDTQYF.

The V call is TRBV4-3, the J call TRBJ2-7, with D possibly TRBD1 on 6 matching bases. Per the germline V gene, CDR1 is LGHNA and CDR2 is YSLEER. The length of the CDR3 is 15 residues. Trimming removed 1 base at V and 1 base at J, with 11 bases between. This CDR3 is CASSQGQELSYEQYF. CDR3 DNA: TGCGCCAGCAGCCAAGGACAGGAGTTATCCTACGAGCAGTACTTC.

The rearrangement joins TRBV5-1 to TRBJ2-7; 12 bases match TRBD2. This CDR3 spans 14 amino acids. V lost 2 bases, J lost 10 bases, and 7 bases stayed unmatched. Germline lookup yields CDR1 SGHRS and CDR2 YFSETQ. The CDR3 DNA reads TGCGCCAGCAGCTTCGAGGAGACTAGCGGGGGACAGTACTTC. The encoded protein is CASSFEETSGGQYF.